These 28 T cell receptor beta chains originate from one sample sequenced in a study of cytomegalovirus exposure and HLA in healthy donors. The PCR made use of 60 Vbeta and 13 Jbeta primers. Libraries were prepared by immunoSEQ multiplex PCR; TCRdb keeps only in-frame clonotypes and omits some of them. The sample yields about 300,000 clones, roughly 88% seen once. Material: PBMCs. The receptors shown here come from a man aged 40-49 years in good health and CMV-seropositive.

V gene TRBV29-1 combines with J gene TRBJ2-4, with TRBD2 as a possible D gene (6 bases). V lost 5 bases and J lost 5, with 10 bases in between. Germline V lookup: CDR1 SQVTM, CDR2 ANQGSEA. The CDR3 length is 12 residues. The CDR3: CSVFGGENIQYF. The CDR3 nucleotides are TGCAGCGTTTTTGGAGGGGAAAACATTCAGTACTTC.

This chain joins TRBV7-3 and TRBJ2-1, with 10 bases lining up with TRBD2. Per the germline V gene, CDR1 is SGHTA and CDR2 is FQGTGA. The CDR3 spans 16 residues. The J segment lost 6 bases and the V segment lost 4 bases, leaving 9 bases of the junction unmatched. The DNA for the CDR3 is TGTGCCAGCAGCTGGTCTAGCGGGAGTCCCATCAATGAGCAGTTCTTC. Translating gives CASSWSSGSPINEQFF.

The count of this clone is one. The chain links TRBV5-1 to TRBJ2-7, with a tentative D call TRBD2 (5 bases). The CDR3 loop spans 19 amino acids. Germline V gives CDR1 SGHRS, CDR2 YFSETQ. Trimming removed 4 bases from V and 4 bases from J, with 30 bases in between. The CDR3 here is CASSLAYGGLRRRAYEQYF. The CDR3 nucleotides are TGCGCCAGCAGCCTGGCTTATGGAGGTTTACGGCGTCGGGCATACGAGCAGTACTTC.

The chain employs TRBV9 and TRBJ2-1, with a possible D match to TRBD1 (6 bases). The CDR3 sequence is 14 residues long. V lost 3 bases and J lost 8, with 15 bases in between. Germline V gene lookup returns CDR1 SGDLS and CDR2 YYNGEE. CDR3 nucleotides: TGTGCCAGCAGCGCCCGACAGGCCGTGGATGAGCAGTTCTTC. It yields the protein CASSARQAVDEQFF.

The chain joins TRBV4-3 to TRBJ2-6; maybe TRBD1 (6 bases). V was cut by 0 bases and J by 2 bases, with 11 bases left in between. Germline loops: CDR1 LGHNA, CDR2 YSLEER. This CDR3 spans 17 amino acids. CDR3 sequence reads: CASSQDKGVAGANVLTF. CDR3 nucleotide sequence: TGCGCCAGCAGCCAAGATAAGGGGGTAGCTGGGGCCAACGTCCTGACTTTC.

J is TRBJ2-7 and V is TRBV29-1; 8 nucleotides match TRBD1. The CDR3 consists of 15 residues. Germline values: CDR1 SQVTM, CDR2 ANQGSEA. V shed 0 bases, J shed 0 bases, and the junction held 4 bases outside the gene matches. In nucleotides, the CDR3 is TGCAGCGTTGAAGATAGAGGACAGGGCTCCTACGAGCAGTACTTC. Its protein is CSVEDRGQGSYEQYF.

V usage is TRBV28 and J usage is TRBJ1-5, with 9 bases that match TRBD1. The CDR3 runs 14 residues. Trimming at V came to 6 bases and at J to 7 bases, leaving 7 bases not matched to a gene. The germline CDR1 and CDR2 sequences are MDHEN and SYDVKM. CDR3 nucleotide sequence: TGTGCCAGCAGAAGACAGGGGGTACGGCAGCCCCAGCATTTT. Its translation: CASRRQGVRQPQHF.

This rearrangement joins TRBV27 to TRBJ2-7, with a weak D call TRBD2 (5 bases). The CDR3 is 13 amino acids. V lost 2 bases and J lost 4, with 9 bases in between. In germline, CDR1 is MNHEY, CDR2 SMNVEV (reference sequence). In DNA form, the CDR3 reads TGTGCCAGCAGTTTAACCCCGGGGTACGAGCAGTACTTC. It specifies CASSLTPGYEQYF.

This clone showed up just a few times. The chain employs TRBV4-1 and TRBJ2-6; 8 bases fit TRBD1. Germline lookup yields CDR1 MGHRA and CDR2 YSYEKL. Trimming at V came to 0 bases and at J to 0 bases, leaving 7 bases not matched to a gene. The CDR3 has 19 amino acids. Written as DNA, the CDR3 is TGCGCCAGCAGCCAAGATTGGGCAGGGGGCCGCTCTGGGGCCAACGTCCTGACTTTC. It yields the protein CASSQDWAGGRSGANVLTF.

The rearrangement joins TRBV28 to TRBJ1-2; possibly TRBD1 for D (5 bases). Trimming took off 6 bases at V and 4 bases at J, with 18 bases between the two ends. The CDR3 consists of 15 residues. Germline loops: CDR1 MDHEN, CDR2 SYDVKM. The CDR3 protein is CASSRRDGGSYGYTF. The CDR3 nucleotides are TGTGCCAGCAGCCGGAGGGACGGCGGCAGCTATGGCTACACCTTC.

This chain uses TRBV28 with TRBJ1-2; 7 bases line up with TRBD1. Germline values: CDR1 MDHEN, CDR2 SYDVKM. After removal of 6 bases from V and 8 bases from J, the junction contained 6 bases not matched to a gene. The CDR3 is made up of 12 amino acids. CDR3 protein: CASRADRKGYTF. The DNA of the CDR3 is TGTGCCAGCAGAGCGGACAGGAAGGGCTACACCTTC.

J is TRBJ1-4 and V is TRBV5-1; 7 bases align to TRBD1. Germline V gives CDR1 SGHRS, CDR2 YFSETQ. The CDR3 is made up of 15 amino acids. With V trimmed by 4 bases and J by 3 bases, 6 bases remained unmatched. CDR3 bases: TGCGCCAGCAGCCTTTGGACAGGAGCTAATGAAAAACTGTTTTTT. Translation gives CASSLWTGANEKLFF. Drawing the rest from reference TRBV5-1 and TRBJ1-4, the complete variable domain is KAGVTQTPRYLIKTRGQQVTLSCSPISGHRSVSWYQQTPGQGLQFLFEYFSETQRNKGNFPGRFSGRQFSNSRSEMNVSTLELGDSALYLCASSLWTGANEKLFFGSGTQLSVL.

J is TRBJ2-2 and V is TRBV9; TRBD2 matches 8 bases. CDR1 and CDR2 from the germline V gene are SGDLS and YYNGEE. This CDR3 comprises 16 residues. V trimming: 0 bases; J trimming: 3 bases; junction bases outside the gene matches: 4. CDR3 coding DNA: TGTGCCAGCAGCGTAGGTTCACTAGCGGACACCGGGGAGCTGTTTTTT. Its translation: CASSVGSLADTGELFF.

The chain carries TRBV19 and TRBJ2-5; 8 positions match TRBD1. Germline lookup yields CDR1 LNHDA and CDR2 SQIVND (reference sequence). The V and J ends lost 0 bases and 1 base, in that order; junction bases with no gene match: 4. The CDR3 is made up of 16 amino acids. For the CDR3, the DNA is TGTGCCAGTAGTATAGACCGGACAGGGACCCAAGAGACCCAGTACTTC. It translates to CASSIDRTGTQETQYF.

The chain joins TRBV10-3 to TRBJ2-7, with 13 positions matching TRBD2. The V gene end was trimmed by 6 bases and the J gene end by 4 bases; junction bases not matched to a gene: 6. Germline V lookup: CDR1 ENHRY, CDR2 SYGVKD. This CDR3 is built from 15 residues. The CDR3 loop is CAISAGTSGIYEQYF. The CDR3 DNA reads as TGTGCCATCAGCGCAGGGACTAGCGGGATTTACGAGCAGTACTTC.

This clone appeared a few times. CDR3 coding DNA: TGTGCCAGCAGCTTAGGCGCACAGGTAGATGGCTACACCTTC. Protein sequence: CASSLGAQVDGYTF. This rearrangement joins TRBV7-9 to TRBJ1-2, with D perhaps matching TRBD1 (5 bases). V was pared by 1 base and J by 6 bases, with 12 bases between. The CDR3 extends over 14 amino acids. Germline CDR1 SEHNR, CDR2 FQNEAQ (reference sequence).

The chain recombines TRBV4-1 with TRBJ2-7; 8 positions match TRBD1. The junction had 8 bases not matched to a gene; V was cut back by 6 bases and J by 4 bases. CDR1 MGHRA and CDR2 YSYEKL come from the germline V gene. This CDR3 has 14 residues. In DNA form, the CDR3 reads TGCGCCAGCAGTTCCGACAGGGGCATATACGAGCAGTACTTC. Protein product: CASSSDRGIYEQYF.

V gene TRBV7-2 combines with J gene TRBJ1-2; D unclear. This CDR3 has 12 residues. V lost 3 bases, J lost 5 bases, and 7 bases lay in between. Germline CDR1 SGHTA, CDR2 FQGNSA. In DNA form, the CDR3 reads TGTGCCAGCAGCTTTCGGGGATATGGCTACACCTTC. Translated: CASSFRGYGYTF.

The rearrangement uses TRBV4-1 and TRBJ2-1; D perhaps matches TRBD2 (5 bases). CDR3 length equals 14 residues. The germline CDR1 and CDR2 sequences are MGHRA and YSYEKL. V gave up 1 base and J gave up 8 bases, with 12 bases separating them. The CDR3 loop reads CASSQGEKRDEQFF. The CDR3 region has the DNA TGCGCCAGCAGCCAAGGGGAGAAACGGGATGAGCAGTTCTTC.

The V call is TRBV2, the J call TRBJ2-3; the match to TRBD1 covers 12 bases. Unmatched junction bases numbered 2, after V lost 6 bases and J lost 1 base. The CDR3 is 15 residues long. Germline-derived CDR1 and CDR2 are SNHLY and FYNNEI. The CDR3 region has the DNA TGTGCCAGCAGAGGGACAGGGGGCGGCACAGATACGCAGTATTTT. Translated: CASRGTGGGTDTQYF.

The CDR3 here is CASSIGRGLTGELFF. CDR3 coding DNA: TGTGCCAGTAGTATCGGCAGGGGTCTGACCGGGGAGCTGTTTTTT. The gene calls are TRBV19 and TRBJ2-2; a weak D match, TRBD1 (6 bases). The CDR3 has 15 residues. V shed 3 bases and J shed 5 bases, with 13 bases lying between them. The V gene's germline CDR1 is LNHDA and CDR2 SQIVND (reference sequence).

On this clone itself: Sequence at one end of the junction differs from germline and may be a read error. The rearrangement uses TRBV4-2 and TRBJ2-6; 7 nucleotides match TRBD2. Germline lookup yields CDR1 LGHNA and CDR2 YNFKEQ. The length of the CDR3 is 18 residues. CDR3 nucleotides: TGTGCCAGCAGTCTCGGAGCGGGGTCCCGTTCTGGGACCAACGTCCTGACTTTC. Protein sequence: CASSLGAGSRSGTNVLTF.

V gene TRBV9 combines with J gene TRBJ2-5; TRBD1 might be the D (6 bases). V was clipped by 3 bases and J by 2 bases, with 14 bases between them. CDR1 SGDLS and CDR2 YYNGEE come from the germline V gene. The CDR3 runs to 15 residues. The CDR3 loop reads CASSARTQGQETQYF. The CDR3 DNA reads as TGTGCCAGCAGCGCACGGACCCAGGGGCAAGAGACCCAGTACTTC.

The J gene is TRBJ2-3, the V gene TRBV10-3; tentative D call: TRBD2 (5 bases). V shed 2 bases and J shed 4 bases, with 13 bases lying between them. CDR1 and CDR2 from the germline V gene are ENHRY and SYGVKD. CDR3 size: 15 residues. The CDR3 region is CAISEPRRSADTQYF. CDR3 coding DNA: TGTGCCATCAGTGAGCCTAGGAGGAGTGCAGATACGCAGTATTTT.

The V and J genes are TRBV30 and TRBJ2-3, with TRBD1 matching 8 bases. Germline CDR1 is GTSNPN and CDR2 is SVGIG (reference sequence). Trimming at V came to 3 bases and at J to 3 bases, leaving 5 bases not matched to a gene. The CDR3 loop spans 14 amino acids. In nucleotides, the CDR3 is TGTGCCTGGAGACAGGGGGTCTCGACAGATACGCAGTATTTT. The encoded protein is CAWRQGVSTDTQYF.

This clone was seen a single time. This rearrangement joins TRBV13 to TRBJ1-1, with 7 bases lining up with TRBD1. J was trimmed by 0 bases and V by 2 bases; bases with no gene match: 3. This CDR3 has 15 amino acids. Germline V CDR1 and CDR2: PRHDT, FYEKMQ (reference sequence). This chain's CDR3 is CASSLSGTVNTEAFF. The CDR3 DNA sequence: TGTGCCAGCAGCTTATCCGGGACAGTGAACACTGAAGCTTTCTTT.

This chain connects TRBV7-9 to TRBJ2-7; 7 bases align to TRBD1. The V gene's germline CDR1 is SEHNR and CDR2 FQNEAQ (reference sequence). Losses at the gene ends were 5 bases for V and 2 bases for J; bases not matched to a gene: 6. The CDR3 spans 14 residues. The CDR3 is CASSAWDRTYEQYF. The CDR3 coding sequence is TGTGCCAGCAGCGCATGGGACAGAACCTACGAGCAGTACTTC. The full variable domain, its missing parts supplied by reference TRBV7-9 and TRBJ2-7, is DTGVSQNPRHKITKRGQNVTFRCDPISEHNRLYWYRQTLGQGPEFLTYFQNEAQLEKSRLLSDRFSAERPKGSFSTLEIQRTEQGDSAMYLCASSAWDRTYEQYFGPGTRLTVT.

This rearrangement joins TRBV27 to TRBJ1-2; D is uncertain. Deletions cut 3 bases from V and 4 bases from J, with 9 bases between. The germline V gene has CDR1 MNHEY and CDR2 SMNVEV (reference sequence). The CDR3 has 13 residues. The CDR3 nucleotides are TGTGCCAGCAGTTTTAGCAGCTTCTATGGCTACACCTTC. As protein: CASSFSSFYGYTF.